This is a list of T cell receptor beta chains from one sample in a study of blood T cell repertoires in COVID-19. The table came from immunoSEQ multiplex PCR; TCRdb's copy has only in-frame clones and leaves some out. The sample has about 200,000 clones; about four fifths are singletons. The sample was peripheral blood. These receptors were taken from a woman aged 40 to 50 with COVID-19, enrolled during active disease. CDR3s include the opening cysteine and the closing phenylalanine or tryptophan. The D gene is left open where the match is weak. Size values are once, few and many counts, or a class for expanded clones, and some rows have none.

>TRBV18|NA|TRBD1|TRBJ1-2
TGTGCCAGCTCACCGACACAGGGGCCAAACTATGGCTACACCTTC
CASSPTQGPNYGYTF
>TRBV18|NA|NA|TRBJ1-2
TGTGCCAGCTCACCACCTGCCAGGGCCAACTATGGCTACACCTTC
CASSPPARANYGYTF
>TRBV7-9|NA|NA|TRBJ1-1
TGTGCCAGCAGCTTACTACAGGAGAACACTGAAGCTTTCTTT
CASSLLQENTEAFF
>TRBV19|few|TRBD2|TRBJ2-3
TGTGCCAGTAGTCCGGCTAGCGGATTCACAGATACGCAGTATTTT
CASSPASGFTDTQYF
>TRBV11-2|many|TRBD1|TRBJ1-6
TGTGCCAGCAGCGCACGACAGGGGGGTAATTCACCCCTCCACTTT
CASSARQGGNSPLHF
>TRBV7-2|NA|TRBD2|TRBJ2-7
TGTGCCAGCAGCTTTACTAGCGCTACCTACGAGCAGTACTTC
CASSFTSATYEQYF
>TRBV5-1|NA|TRBD1|TRBJ1-2
TGCGCCAGCAGCTTACAGGGGGACTATGGCTACACCTTC
CASSLQGDYGYTF
>TRBV6-2/TRBV6-3|NA|NA|TRBJ2-7
TGTGCCAGCAGTTGGACCGGGGGTGAGGTAGACGAGCAGTACTTC
CASSWTGGEVDEQYF
>TRBV10-1|NA|NA|TRBJ1-4
TGCGCCAGCACCTACCGGGGGGAAAAACTGTTTTTT
CASTYRGEKLFF
>TRBV11-2|NA|NA|TRBJ1-2
TGTGCCAGCAGCCCGGTGAGACAGGGCTACACCTTC
CASSPVRQGYTF
>TRBV7-9|few|NA|TRBJ2-2
TGTGCCAGCAGCTTAACAGGGCCCGGGGAGCTGTTTTTT
CASSLTGPGELFF
>TRBV3-1/TRBV3-2|NA|TRBD2|TRBJ2-2
TGTGCCAGCAGCCGTAGACTAGCGGGGAACACCGGGGAGCTGTTTTTT
CASSRRLAGNTGELFF
>TRBV6-5|NA|TRBD1|TRBJ1-2
TGTGCCAGCAGCGGGACAGGGAAGAGGTTTGGCGGCTACACCTTC
CASSGTGKRFGGYTF
>TRBV7-2|NA|NA|TRBJ2-7
TGTGCCAGCAGCTTCTCTGGCGGGACCTACGAGCAGTACTTC
CASSFSGGTYEQYF
>TRBV29-1|NA|NA|TRBJ2-7
TGCAGCGGGGGGTCCAGGGCCGAGCAGTACTTC
CSGGSRAEQYF
>TRBV18|NA|TRBD1|TRBJ1-1
TGTGCCAGCTCACCGGGTTGGGGGACAGGGGCTCTAAGGACTGAAGCTTTCTTT
CASSPGWGTGALRTEAFF
>TRBV7-4|few|TRBD1|TRBJ2-1
TGTGCCAGCAACCCGACAGGGAAAGTAAGGGGCTCCTACAATGAGCAGTTCTTC
CASNPTGKVRGSYNEQFF
>TRBV10-1|NA|TRBD1|TRBJ2-1
TGCGCCAGCAGTGAGTCGGACAGGGGGATCTACAATGAGCAGTTCTTC
CASSESDRGIYNEQFF
>TRBV3-1/TRBV3-2|NA|TRBD1|TRBJ1-4
TGTGCCAGCAGCCACGACAGGGCCCATGAAAAACTGTTTTTT
CASSHDRAHEKLFF
>TRBV3-1/TRBV3-2|NA|TRBD2|TRBJ2-1
TGTGCCAGCAAACTAGCGGGGGGGCTGGAATACAATGAGCAGTTCTTC
CASKLAGGLEYNEQFF
>TRBV24-1|NA|NA|TRBJ1-1
TGTGCCACCAGTGATTTGGTCAGGGGATGGGCTGAAGCTTTCTTT
CATSDLVRGWAEAFF
>TRBV7-9|NA|NA|TRBJ2-5
TGTGCCAGCAGCTTGGTTGGCGGGGTTGGAGAGACCCAGTACTTC
CASSLVGGVGETQYF
>TRBV28|NA|TRBD2|TRBJ2-3
TGTGCCAGCAGTTTCGCGGGGGGGCTAGCGGGAGTGAGCCCAGATACGCAGTATTTT
CASSFAGGLAGVSPDTQYF
>TRBV11-2|NA|TRBD2|TRBJ2-3
TGTGCCAGCACCCAGATGGGACTAGGGACAGATACGCAGTATTTT
CASTQMGLGTDTQYF
>TRBV20-1|NA|NA|TRBJ2-5
TGCAGTGCTGGGAGGTTAGAGACCCAGTACTTC
CSAGRLETQYF
>TRBV4-1|few|NA|TRBJ1-3
TGCGCCAGCAGCCAGCAAGAACAGGGCTCGGGAAACACCATATATTTT
CASSQQEQGSGNTIYF
>TRBV15|few|NA|TRBJ1-5
TGTGCCACCAGCAGGGACTATCAGCCCCAGCATTTT
CATSRDYQPQHF
>TRBV5-1|once|TRBD1|TRBJ2-7
TGCGCCAGCATGCCCCCCGGACAGGGCGTCTACGAGCAGTACTTC
CASMPPGQGVYEQYF
>TRBV5-1|NA|TRBD1|TRBJ1-1
TGCGCCAGTACAGGACAGGGAGCTACTGAAGCTTTCTTT
CASTGQGATEAFF
>TRBV27|NA|NA|TRBJ2-2
TGTGCCAGCAACGATCGTCCAGGGGTGAGCACCGGGGAGCTGTTTTTT
CASNDRPGVSTGELFF
>TRBV12-3/TRBV12-4|NA|NA|TRBJ2-7
TGTGCCAGCACTGTTGACGCAGGAGGCGAGCAGTACTTC
CASTVDAGGEQYF
>TRBV5-1|NA|NA|TRBJ2-2
TGCGCCAGCAGCTTGTCTCAGGGGAACACCGGGGAGCTGTTTTTT
CASSLSQGNTGELFF
>TRBV29-1|NA|NA|TRBJ1-1
TGCAGCGTTATACAAGACCCGGGGAACACTGAAGCTTTCTTT
CSVIQDPGNTEAFF
>TRBV24-1|NA|TRBD2|TRBJ2-1
TGTGCCACCAGTCAAAGCGGGGGTTACAATGAGCAGTTCTTC
CATSQSGGYNEQFF
>TRBV10-3|NA|TRBD1|TRBJ2-2
TGTGCCATCAGTGAATTGACAGGGTCAGGGGAGCTGTTTTTT
CAISELTGSGELFF